A selection of T cell receptor beta chains follows, all from one sample in a study of T cell changes during pregnancy in multiple sclerosis. The assay was immunoSEQ multiplex PCR, and TCRdb's table has in-frame clones only and misses some. The sample consists of more than 65,000 clones, around nine tenths of them appearing once. Here the sequenced sample was CD4+ T cells from peripheral blood mononuclear cells, taken before pregnancy. The receptors were sampled from a female donor with multiple sclerosis, enrolled in a pregnancy study. The CDR3 runs from the conserved cysteine through the conserved F or W. D genes are given only for firm matches. Some rows mark clone size as missing; the rest say once, few, many or name a class of expanded clone.

TRBV13,NA,NA,TRBJ2-7,CASSLGSGSNSYEQYF,TGTGCCAGCAGCTTAGGCAGCGGCAGTAACTCCTACGAGCAGTACTTC
TRBV10-3,NA,NA,TRBJ2-5,CAISDEGRETQYF,TGTGCCATCAGTGATGAGGGTAGAGAGACCCAGTACTTC
TRBV29-1,NA,TRBD2,TRBJ2-1,CSVSSGMYNEQFF,TGCAGCGTTTCGAGCGGGATGTACAATGAGCAGTTCTTC
TRBV29-1,once,NA,TRBJ2-4,CSVGGAKNIQYF,TGCAGCGTCGGCGGGGCCAAAAACATTCAGTACTTC
TRBV27,NA,NA,TRBJ1-5,CARSGGAGVDQPQHF,TGTGCCAGAAGTGGGGGGGCCGGGGTTGATCAGCCCCAGCATTTT
TRBV25-1,NA,NA,TRBJ2-6,CASSQFTTGQSRANVLTF,TGTGCCAGCAGTCAATTTACAACTGGACAAAGTCGGGCCAACGTCCTGACTTTC
TRBV5-1,NA,TRBD2,TRBJ2-5,CASSLRGGAGGKETQYF,TGCGCCAGCAGCTTGCGGGGCGGCGCCGGGGGGAAAGAGACCCAGTACTTC
TRBV5-1,NA,NA,TRBJ2-1,CASRIGGDNEQFF,TGCGCCAGCAGAATAGGGGGTGACAATGAGCAGTTCTTC
TRBV19,once,TRBD1,TRBJ1-5,CASRPPGQGIFGNQPQHF,TGTGCCAGTAGACCCCCGGGACAGGGAATTTTTGGCAATCAGCCCCAGCATTTT
TRBV18,NA,TRBD1,TRBJ1-1,CASSPRGQGGTHTEAFF,TGTGCCAGCTCACCTAGGGGGCAAGGGGGAACGCACACTGAAGCTTTCTTT
TRBV25-1,NA,NA,TRBJ1-2,CASSGSGYGYTF,TGTGCCAGCAGTGGTTCCGGCTATGGCTACACCTTC
TRBV28,NA,TRBD2,TRBJ2-2,CASTLFPVRDILAGGPGGELFF,TGTGCCAGCACCTTATTTCCCGTCCGGGACATCCTCGCGGGAGGGCCGGGCGGGGAGCTGTTTTTT
TRBV5-5,NA,NA,TRBJ2-5,CASSGTSQETQYF,TGTGCCAGCAGTGGGACTTCTCAAGAGACCCAGTACTTC
TRBV7-9,NA,NA,TRBJ2-7,CASRWQTYEQYF,TGTGCCAGCAGATGGCAGACCTACGAGCAGTACTTC
TRBV4-2,NA,TRBD1,TRBJ1-4,CASSQALTGGNEKLFF,TGTGCCAGCAGCCAAGCTTTGACAGGGGGTAATGAAAAACTGTTTTTT
TRBV5-1,NA,NA,TRBJ1-5,CASSQDGRNQPQHF,TGCGCCAGCAGTCAGGACGGGAGGAATCAGCCCCAGCATTTT
TRBV6-4,NA,TRBD1,TRBJ1-2,CASSLSPTGVGGYTF,TGTGCCAGCAGTCTCTCCCCGACAGGGGTTGGCGGCTACACCTTC
TRBV4-1,NA,TRBD1,TRBJ1-1,CASSQDPGQRNTEAFF,TGCGCCAGCAGCCAAGATCCGGGACAGAGGAACACTGAAGCTTTCTTT
TRBV10-3,NA,NA,TRBJ2-7,CAISDPGLTYEQYF,TGTGCCATCAGTGACCCAGGACTGACCTACGAGCAGTACTTC
TRBV5-1,NA,NA,TRBJ2-7,CASSFLRERSYEQYF,TGCGCCAGCAGCTTCCTCCGGGAAAGGTCCTACGAGCAGTACTTC
TRBV28,NA,NA,TRBJ2-1,CASSPPPLYNEQFF,TGTGCCAGCAGTCCGCCCCCACTTTACAATGAGCAGTTCTTC
TRBV5-4,NA,NA,TRBJ1-2,CASSLVQNYGYTF,TGTGCCAGCAGCTTAGTCCAGAACTATGGCTACACCTTC
TRBV10-2,NA,TRBD2,TRBJ2-1,CASGGTSGGNEQFF,TGCGCCAGCGGGGGGACTAGCGGGGGCAATGAGCAGTTCTTC
TRBV6-6,NA,TRBD1,TRBJ2-7,CASSSPGQGTYEQYF,TGTGCCAGCAGCTCCCCGGGACAGGGGACTTACGAGCAGTACTTC
TRBV20-1,NA,NA,TRBJ2-1,CRGLMGGEQFF,TGCAGGGGCCTAATGGGGGGTGAGCAGTTCTTC
TRBV15,NA,NA,TRBJ2-2,CATRSGLFTGELFF,TGTGCCACCAGGTCGGGACTTTTCACCGGGGAGCTGTTTTTT
TRBV9,NA,TRBD1,TRBJ2-2,CASRDRGVNTGELFF,TGTGCCAGCAGAGACAGGGGAGTGAACACCGGGGAGCTGTTTTTT
TRBV18,NA,NA,TRBJ1-1,CASSRGENTEAFF,TGTGCCAGCTCACGGGGGGAGAACACTGAAGCTTTCTTT
TRBV6-6,NA,NA,TRBJ2-7,CASSSHGSSSYEQYF,TGTGCCAGCAGTAGCCACGGGTCCAGCTCCTACGAGCAGTACTTC
TRBV30,NA,NA,TRBJ2-1,CAWCSGIYNEQFF,TGTGCCTGGTGTTCCGGGATCTACAATGAGCAGTTCTTC
TRBV5-4,NA,NA,TRBJ2-1,CASSLDRVRVNEQFF,TGTGCCAGCAGCTTGGACAGGGTGCGAGTGAATGAGCAGTTCTTC
TRBV19,NA,NA,TRBJ2-2,CASSMGTNTGELFF,TGTGCCAGTAGTATGGGCACGAACACCGGGGAGCTGTTTTTT
TRBV2,NA,TRBD2,TRBJ2-1,CASIRGLAGKDEQFF,TGTGCCAGCATAAGGGGACTAGCGGGGAAGGATGAGCAGTTCTTC
TRBV28,NA,NA,TRBJ2-4,CASSADAGKNIQYF,TGTGCCAGCAGTGCCGACGCAGGAAAAAACATTCAGTACTTC
TRBV30,NA,TRBD1,TRBJ1-2,CAWSRDRYSNYGYTF,TGTGCCTGGAGCCGGGACAGATACTCTAACTATGGCTACACCTTC
TRBV2,NA,NA,TRBJ1-2,CASSDGRTAYGYTF,TGTGCCAGCAGTGACGGTCGGACAGCCTATGGCTACACCTTC
TRBV28,NA,NA,TRBJ1-1,CASRPYLREAFF,TGTGCCAGCAGGCCATACTTAAGAGAAGCTTTCTTT
TRBV5-1,NA,NA,TRBJ1-3,CASSRGAGNTIYF,TGCGCCAGTAGTCGGGGAGCTGGAAACACCATATATTTT
TRBV2,NA,NA,TRBJ1-4,CASSPDTTNEKLFF,TGTGCCAGCAGTCCCGACACGACTAATGAAAAACTGTTTTTT
TRBV28,NA,NA,TRBJ1-1,CASSLTGTEAFF,TGTGCCAGCAGTTTGACGGGCACTGAAGCTTTCTTT
TRBV7-2,NA,NA,TRBJ1-5,CASSLVGRGQPQHF,TGTGCCAGCAGCTTAGTTGGGAGAGGTCAGCCCCAGCATTTT
TRBV6-1,NA,NA,TRBJ2-7,CASTSQQGYNYEQYF,TGTGCCAGCACCTCCCAGCAGGGGTACAACTACGAGCAGTACTTC
TRBV5-1,NA,TRBD1,TRBJ1-2,CASSLLRDRGQEGSSDYGYTF,TGCGCCAGCAGCTTACTCCGGGACAGGGGGCAAGAGGGCTCAAGCGACTATGGCTACACCTTC
TRBV19,NA,TRBD1,TRBJ2-2,CASNRGTTGELFF,TGTGCCAGCAACAGGGGGACCACCGGGGAGCTGTTTTTT
TRBV25-1,few,NA,TRBJ1-5,CASSKQGVVEPQHF,TGTGCCAGCAGTAAACAGGGCGTGGTGGAGCCCCAGCATTTT
TRBV6-6,once,TRBD1,TRBJ1-4,CASSSGTGPNEKLFF,TGTGCCAGCAGCTCCGGGACAGGGCCAAATGAAAAACTGTTTTTT
TRBV7-2,NA,NA,TRBJ1-1,CASSFFGTRNTEAFF,TGTGCCAGCAGCTTCTTCGGGACAAGGAACACTGAAGCTTTCTTT
TRBV4-1,NA,TRBD1,TRBJ1-5,CASSPGTGWDQPQHF,TGCGCCAGCAGCCCAGGGACAGGGTGGGATCAGCCCCAGCATTTT
TRBV9,NA,TRBD1,TRBJ2-2,CASGLQGSGRELFF,TGTGCCAGCGGATTACAGGGGTCCGGGAGGGAGCTGTTTTTT
TRBV5-6,NA,NA,TRBJ2-1,CASSFQSATEQFF,TGTGCCAGCAGCTTCCAGTCAGCGACGGAGCAGTTCTTC
TRBV27,NA,NA,TRBJ1-6,CASSAREYNSPLHF,TGTGCCAGCAGTGCAAGAGAGTATAATTCACCCCTCCACTTT
TRBV7-2,once,NA,TRBJ2-7,CASSFRDGYEQYF,TGTGCCAGCAGCTTCAGGGATGGCTACGAGCAGTACTTC
TRBV4-2,NA,TRBD1,TRBJ2-5,CASSQGPTGVEETQYF,TGTGCCAGCAGCCAAGGTCCGACAGGGGTGGAAGAGACCCAGTACTTC
TRBV19,NA,NA,TRBJ1-4,CATTTPGNEKLFF,TGTGCCACCACTACCCCGGGGAATGAAAAACTGTTTTTT
TRBV27,NA,NA,TRBJ2-1,CASRQIVSYNEQFF,TGTGCCAGCAGGCAAATAGTGTCCTACAATGAGCAGTTCTTC
TRBV5-4,NA,TRBD1,TRBJ1-3,CASSPQGSSGNTIYF,TGTGCCAGCAGCCCACAGGGGTCCTCTGGAAACACCATATATTTT